What follows are 25 T cell receptor beta chains derived from one specimen sequenced in a study of OX40 agonist ivuxolimab in advanced cancers. The method was the immunoSEQ multiplex PCR assay. TCRdb stores this immuneACCESS table with in-frame sequences only. Part of the clones is absent; in the studies checked, under half of the shortfall reflects unresolved V genes, and no reason is known for the rest. The sample profile shows under 150,000 clones; 75% to 95% of them were found once. The ten top clones hold 1.1% of the sample. The starting material was CD4+ or CD8+ T cells sorted from blood, obtained in a trial of the OX40 agonist ivuxolimab. The receptors were sampled from an adult with an advanced solid tumor such as melanoma, head and neck, liver or kidney cancer.

The chain combines TRBV2 with TRBJ1-1, with D uncertain. Germline CDR1 reads SNHLY; CDR2 reads FYNNEI. The CDR3 is 13 residues long. The V and J ends lost 5 bases and 0 bases respectively, with 7 bases between them. CDR3 sequence (DNA): TGTGCCAGCAGTATGACGTTGAACACTGAAGCTTTCTTT. Residues: CASSMTLNTEAFF.

This clone showed up just once. The genes are TRBV28 and TRBJ2-7; 9 bases fit TRBD2. The CDR3 extends over 14 amino acids. The ends lost 5 bases at V and 0 bases at J; junction bases unmatched: 2. Germline V gene sequence: CDR1 MDHEN, CDR2 SYDVKM. CDR3 protein: CASSKTSGSYEQYF. CDR3 coding DNA: TGTGCCAGCAGTAAGACTAGCGGCTCCTACGAGCAGTACTTC.

This clone has only one observation. V gene TRBV28 combines with J gene TRBJ1-2, with 7 bases that match TRBD1. Germline V gene data show CDR1 as MDHEN and CDR2 as SYDVKM. This CDR3 contains 12 residues. Trimming cost V 6 bases and J 7 bases; bases outside gene matches: 5. Here the CDR3 DNA reads TGTGCCAGCAGCCCAGGGGGTCGTGGCTACACCTTC. Protein: CASSPGGRGYTF.

V usage is TRBV19 and J usage is TRBJ2-4; possibly TRBD1 for D (6 bases). CDR1 is LNHDA, CDR2 SQIVND, per germline (reference sequence). The CDR3 is 20 residues long. Trimming took off 3 bases at V and 7 bases at J, with 31 bases between the two ends. DNA for the CDR3: TGTGCCAGTAGTATTAGACAGGCGACGGATCGCCCCTTTTCATGGAACATTCAGTACTTC. Translated: CASSIRQATDRPFSWNIQYF.

Regarding this clone: One end of the junction does not line up with germline, which may come from a read error. The V call is TRBV2, the J call TRBJ2-1; D remains ambiguous. Germline CDR1 and CDR2: SNHLY and FYNNEI. The CDR3 length is 11 residues. The CDR3 protein is CASSQGNGQFF. CDR3 coding DNA: TGTGCCAGCAGCCAAGGGAATGGGCAGTTCTTC.

The rearrangement links TRBV6-1 to TRBJ1-1; D uncertain. The germline gives CDR1 MNHNS, CDR2 SASEGT. The V end was cut by 3 bases, the J end by 3 bases, with 11 bases between. CDR3 length equals 14 residues. The CDR3 is CASSEGSLYTEAFF. The DNA of the CDR3 is TGTGCCAGCAGTGAGGGCAGCCTTTACACTGAAGCTTTCTTT.

V usage is TRBV6-6 and J usage is TRBJ2-1; D not certain. Germline V gene data show CDR1 as MNHNY and CDR2 as SVGAGI (reference sequence). The CDR3 consists of 13 residues. The V end was cut by 0 bases, the J end by 12 bases, with 12 bases between. The CDR3 is CASSYSTDPRQFF. As DNA, the CDR3 is TGTGCCAGCAGTTACTCGACGGACCCCCGGCAGTTCTTC.

The chain couples TRBV2 to TRBJ1-6; D call uncertain. V lost 3 bases and J 3 bases, leaving 12 bases between the germline ends. CDR3 size: 16 residues. Germline V gene lookup returns CDR1 SNHLY and CDR2 FYNNEI. This CDR3 is CASSDEESSYNSPLHF. The CDR3 nucleotides read TGTGCCAGCAGTGATGAGGAGAGTAGCTATAATTCACCCCTCCACTTT.

The chain has TRBV6-5 and TRBJ2-7; 15 nucleotides align to TRBD2. V lost 5 bases to trimming and J lost 6 bases; unmatched junction nucleotides: 5. Germline V CDR1 and CDR2: MNHEY, SVGAGI. The CDR3 length is 15 residues. The CDR3 reads CASSTGLAGGFEQYF. The CDR3 coding sequence is TGTGCCAGCAGTACCGGACTAGCGGGAGGGTTCGAGCAGTACTTC.

This clone was recorded a few times. The V call is TRBV5-1, the J call TRBJ2-7; D perhaps matches TRBD2 (5 bases). Trimming pared 1 base from V and 7 bases from J, leaving 12 bases between. The CDR3 has 13 amino acids. Germline V gene lookup returns CDR1 SGHRS and CDR2 YFSETQ. CDR3 residues: CASSLLTKQEQYF. CDR3 nucleotide sequence: TGCGCCAGCAGCTTGCTGACTAAACAAGAGCAGTACTTC.

V and J are TRBV28 and TRBJ2-5, with D perhaps matching TRBD2 (6 bases). The CDR3 sequence is 14 residues long. CDR1 is MDHEN and CDR2 is SYDVKM in the germline V gene. V dropped 7 bases and J dropped 1 base, with 13 bases sitting between them. CDR3: CASTQGGRQETQYF. The CDR3 nucleotides read TGTGCCAGCACCCAGGGAGGTCGCCAAGAGACCCAGTACTTC. The full variable domain, with the rest looked up from reference TRBV28 and TRBJ2-5, is DVKVTQSSRYLVKRTGEKVFLECVQDMDHENMFWYRQDPGLGLRLIYFSYDVKMKEKGDIPEGYSVSREKKERFSLILESASTNQTSMYLCASTQGGRQETQYFGPGTRLLVL.

This sequence joins TRBV15 and TRBJ1-1; D is uncertain. This CDR3 region has 17 residues. Per germline, CDR1 LNHNV and CDR2 YYDKDF (reference sequence). With 0 bases removed from V and 0 bases from J, the gap between germline ends came to 14 bases. This chain's CDR3 is CATSRDYRWQMNTEAFF. CDR3 DNA: TGTGCCACCAGCAGAGATTATCGGTGGCAAATGAACACTGAAGCTTTCTTT.

The chain carries TRBV10-1 and TRBJ1-5; 9 nucleotides line up with TRBD1. Germline CDR1 is WNHNN and CDR2 is SYGVQD (reference sequence). This CDR3 is built from 17 residues. The V and J ends lost 3 bases and 2 bases, in that order; junction bases with no gene match: 8. In DNA form, the CDR3 reads TGCGCCAGCAGTGAACGACAGGGGGAGTTGCGCAATCAGCCCCAGCATTTT. Translation: CASSERQGELRNQPQHF.

This sequence joins TRBV5-1 and TRBJ1-1; 7 nucleotides match TRBD1. The J segment lost 3 bases and the V segment lost 3 bases, leaving 5 bases of the junction unmatched. Germline-derived CDR1 and CDR2 are SGHRS and YFSETQ. CDR3 length: 14 residues. CDR3 region: CASSWTTGDTEAFF. The CDR3 DNA reads TGCGCCAGCAGCTGGACAACAGGGGACACTGAAGCTTTCTTT. Complete variable domain (other parts from reference TRBV5-1 and TRBJ1-1): KAGVTQTPRYLIKTRGQQVTLSCSPISGHRSVSWYQQTPGQGLQFLFEYFSETQRNKGNFPGRFSGRQFSNSRSEMNVSTLELGDSALYLCASSWTTGDTEAFFGQGTRLTVV.

The chain couples TRBV5-4 to TRBJ2-5; TRBD1 aligns across 7 bases. Germline CDR1 and CDR2: SGHNT and YYREEE (reference sequence). V shed 0 bases and J 4 bases; nucleotides not matched to a gene: 3. There are 14 residues in the CDR3. CDR3 protein: CASSLDRGAETQYF. CDR3 sequence (DNA): TGTGCCAGCAGCTTGGACAGGGGAGCAGAGACCCAGTACTTC.

The chain carries TRBV10-1 and TRBJ2-3; TRBD1 might be the D (5 bases). Germline CDR1 is WNHNN and CDR2 is SYGVQD (reference sequence). The CDR3 has 14 residues. V was shortened by 4 bases and J by 6 bases, with 14 bases between the two germline ends. The CDR3 loop is CASSGPGSGDTQYF. CDR3 nucleotide sequence: TGCGCCAGCAGTGGCCCCGGGTCAGGGGATACGCAGTATTTT.

The rearrangement links TRBV5-6 to TRBJ1-6, with 12 bases that match TRBD1. Germline CDR1 SGHDT, CDR2 YYEEEE. The CDR3 sequence is 17 residues long. J lost 0 bases, V lost 5 bases, and 3 bases had no gene match. CDR3 coding DNA: TGTGCCAGCAGTCCGGGACAGGGGGCCTCCTATAATTCACCCCTCCACTTT. It yields the protein CASSPGQGASYNSPLHF.

The CDR3 DNA follows: TGTGCCAGCAGCGCCGGGACAGGCCCGGGGGATACGCAGTATTTT. This gives the protein CASSAGTGPGDTQYF. The chain uses TRBV7-9 and TRBJ2-3; the match to TRBD1 covers 8 bases. V was clipped by 5 bases and J by 6 bases; unmatched bases: 10. The CDR3 is 15 amino acids. CDR1 SEHNR and CDR2 FQNEAQ come from the germline V gene (reference sequence).

The J gene is TRBJ1-2, the V gene TRBV11-2; TRBD1 matches 8 bases. The CDR3 covers 14 residues. The V gene end was trimmed by 6 bases and the J gene end by 5 bases; junction bases not matched to a gene: 8. The germline CDR1 and CDR2 sequences are SGHAT and FQNNGV. The CDR3 coding sequence is TGTGCCAGCAGGCCCGGGACAGGTGATTATGGCTACACCTTC. Amino acids: CASRPGTGDYGYTF.

The chain links TRBV30 to TRBJ1-5; perhaps TRBD1 as D (5 bases). This CDR3 is built from 14 residues. Germline CDR1 is GTSNPN and CDR2 is SVGIG (reference sequence). V was shortened by 4 bases and J by 7 bases, with 17 bases between the two germline ends. The CDR3 region has the DNA TGTGCCTGGACCTCAGGAGGGGAACAACAGCCCCAGCATTTT. This sequence encodes CAWTSGGEQQPQHF. Full variable domain (rest looked up from reference TRBV30 and TRBJ1-5): SQTIHQWPATLVQPVGSPLSLECTVEGTSNPNLYWYRQAAGRGLQLLFYSVGIGQISSEVPQNLSASRPQDRQFILSSKKLLLSDSGFYLCAWTSGGEQQPQHFGDGTRLSIL.

This chain links TRBV5-1 with TRBJ2-7; D is possibly TRBD1 (5 bases). CDR3 length equals 14 residues. Germline CDR1 and CDR2: SGHRS and YFSETQ. V lost 4 bases to trimming and J lost 5 bases, with 16 bases between them. The CDR3 sequence: CASSPGRVEDEQYF. The CDR3 nucleotides are TGCGCCAGCAGCCCGGGCAGGGTAGAAGACGAGCAGTACTTC.

This chain uses TRBV7-2 with TRBJ2-3; possible D gene TRBD2, 6 bases. Germline V gene sequence: CDR1 SGHTA, CDR2 FQGNSA. V was shortened by 5 bases and J by 5 bases, with 17 bases between the two germline ends. This CDR3 has 15 residues. The CDR3 DNA is TGTGCCAGCAGCCCTCGGGACTTCGCAAGAGATACGCAGTATTTT. This gives the protein CASSPRDFARDTQYF.

V is TRBV7-8 and J is TRBJ2-1; 8 bases line up with TRBD1. Germline CDR1 and CDR2: SGHVS and FQNEAQ. This CDR3 is built from 15 residues. J gave up 3 bases and V 5 bases, and 6 bases lay outside the gene matches. CDR3: CASSTTGGLYNEQFF. In DNA, the CDR3 is TGTGCCAGCAGCACTACAGGGGGACTCTACAATGAGCAGTTCTTC. The full variable domain, with the rest looked up from reference TRBV7-8 and TRBJ2-1, is GAGVSQSPRYKVAKRGQDVALRCDPISGHVSLFWYQQALGQGPEFLTYFQNEAQLDKSGLPSDRFFAERPEGSVSTLKIQRTQQEDSAVYLCASSTTGGLYNEQFFGPGTRLTVL.

CDR3 sequence (DNA): TGCGCCAGCAGCCTGGAGGGGGGCCAAGAGACCCAGTACTTC. Translated: CASSLEGGQETQYF. The rearrangement links TRBV5-1 to TRBJ2-5; TRBD1 or TRBD2 may be the D gene (6 bases each). V was clipped by 4 bases and J by 1 base, with 11 bases between them. Germline CDR1 reads SGHRS; CDR2 reads YFSETQ. The CDR3 loop spans 14 amino acids.

The J gene is TRBJ2-1, the V gene TRBV5-4; D perhaps matches TRBD2 (6 bases). CDR1 SGHNT and CDR2 YYREEE come from the germline V gene (reference sequence). CDR3 length equals 16 residues. V was pared by 2 bases and J by 1 base, with 13 bases between. The CDR3 spells CASSFERALSYNEQFF. For the CDR3, the DNA is TGTGCCAGCAGCTTTGAGCGGGCGCTATCCTACAATGAGCAGTTCTTC.